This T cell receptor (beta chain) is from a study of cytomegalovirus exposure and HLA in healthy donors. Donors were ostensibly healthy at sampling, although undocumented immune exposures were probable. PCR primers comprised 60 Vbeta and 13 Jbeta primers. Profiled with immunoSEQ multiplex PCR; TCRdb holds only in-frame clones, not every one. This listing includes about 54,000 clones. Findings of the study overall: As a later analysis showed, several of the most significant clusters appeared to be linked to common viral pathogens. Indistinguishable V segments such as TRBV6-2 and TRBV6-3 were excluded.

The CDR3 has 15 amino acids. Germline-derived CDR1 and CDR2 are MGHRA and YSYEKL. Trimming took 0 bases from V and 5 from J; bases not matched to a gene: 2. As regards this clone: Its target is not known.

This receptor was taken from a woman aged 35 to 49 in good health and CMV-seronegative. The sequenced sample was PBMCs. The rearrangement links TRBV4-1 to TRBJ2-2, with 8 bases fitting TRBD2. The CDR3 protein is CASSQEASGTGELFF. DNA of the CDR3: TGCGCCAGCAGCCAAGAGGCTAGCGGGACCGGGGAGCTGTTTTTT.